This T cell receptor beta chain is drawn from a study of cytomegalovirus exposure and HLA in healthy donors. Sequencing was performed with immunoSEQ multiplex PCR; in TCRdb, only in-frame clones are kept and a portion is missing. Of approximately 180,000 clones in the sample, approximately 87% were seen once. CDR3 length: 14 amino acids. This clone has only one observation. Sequenced: PBMCs. The rearrangement joins TRBV21-1 to TRBJ2-7; the D segment call TRBD2 is taken from the table without a DNA check. TRBV21-1 is a pseudogene. This clonotype was sampled from a woman aged 25 to 39 in good health and CMV-seronegative. For the CDR3, the DNA is TGTGCCAGCACCTCAATTGCGAGCTCCTACGAGCAGTACTTC. Amino acids: CASTSIASSYEQYF.